The sequence of this T cell receptor beta chain was determined in a study of OX40 agonist ivuxolimab in advanced cancers. This clone turned up a few times. Only in-frame clones appear in the TCRdb table, and some are missing; sequencing was by immunoSEQ multiplex PCR. The sample includes tens of thousands of clones, under 85% seen only once; the top ten take about 4%. CDR1 and CDR2 from the germline V gene are LGHNA and YNFKEQ. CDR3 length equals 15 residues. V was shortened by 2 bases and J by 3 bases, with 14 bases between the two germline ends. The rearrangement links TRBV4-2 to TRBJ2-7; either TRBD1 or TRBD2 may supply D (5 bases each). The TCR was taken from an adult with an advanced solid tumor such as melanoma, head and neck, liver or kidney cancer. The sequencing used CD4+ or CD8+ T cells sorted from blood, collected in a trial of the OX40 agonist ivuxolimab. This chain's CDR3 is CASSQSFVGDYEQYF. The DNA for the CDR3 is TGTGCCAGCAGCCAATCCTTTGTGGGGGACTACGAGCAGTACTTC.